This T cell receptor (beta chain) was sequenced for a study of chemoradiotherapy in HPV16-positive cancers. Study background: Candidate HPV-specific clones and shared TCR motifs came from a couple of HPV16-positive patients. Study-level findings and limits: Non-HPV-specific T cells did not expand in tumors during treatment, whereas candidate HPV-specific clones and E7-related motifs did. Only two HPV16-positive patients supplied the functional HPV-specificity definition.

This clone was found once. Its antigen is unknown. Germline assignment: CDR1 SGHVS and CDR2 FQNEAQ. Between the trimmed V and J ends, which lost 4 bases and 0 bases, there was a span of 10 bases. CDR3 length: 15 residues. The data were produced by immunoSEQ multiplex PCR, yet TCRdb's version contains in-frame clones alone and is incomplete. The table lists 9,000 or so clones, approximately 90% of them singletons. J is TRBJ1-3 and V is TRBV7-8; no definite D call. This TCR was sampled from a human donor with HPV-associated anogenital cancer. The sequencing here drew on blood, taken from a patient who underwent chemoradiotherapy. The CDR3 reads CASSSSAYSGNTIYF. In DNA form, the CDR3 reads TGTGCCAGCAGCTCTTCAGCCTACTCTGGAAACACCATATATTTT.